The 8 T cell receptor beta chains below were found in one sample sequenced in a study of blood T cell repertoires in COVID-19. Assay: immunoSEQ multiplex PCR; the TCRdb copy retains only in-frame clones and omits some. The table includes under 100,000 clones, under 85% detected once. Sequencing was carried out using peripheral blood. The receptor set was obtained from a woman in her seventies with acute or convalescent COVID-19.

This clone was seen a handful of times. The chain recombines TRBV7-8 with TRBJ1-3, with D maybe TRBD1 (6 bases). The CDR3 is made up of 14 amino acids. Germline CDR1 is SGHVS and CDR2 is FQNEAQ. Trimming shortened V by 5 bases and J by 4 bases, and 12 bases separated the two germline ends. DNA for the CDR3: TGTGCCAGCAGCCCTGGGACACCCGGAAACACCATATATTTT. Its protein product is CASSPGTPGNTIYF.

This clone was recorded only once. V usage is TRBV19 and J usage is TRBJ1-2, with a weak D call TRBD1 (5 bases). This CDR3 is built from 16 residues. Germline V gene sequence: CDR1 LNHDA, CDR2 SQIVND (reference sequence). V was clipped by 2 bases and J by 7 bases, with 20 bases between them. CDR3 region: CASSIPRQGRSGGYTF. DNA of the CDR3: TGTGCCAGTAGTATACCCCGCCAGGGAAGATCGGGTGGCTACACCTTC.

J is TRBJ1-2 and V is TRBV12-3 or TRBV12-4, with TRBD1 as a possible D gene (6 bases). V was pared by 3 bases and J by 3 bases, with 8 bases between. The CDR3 length is 13 residues. The CDR3 region is CASSLGGHYGYTF. CDR3 nucleotides: TGTGCCAGCAGTTTGGGGGGGCACTATGGCTACACCTTC.

The gene calls are TRBV5-6 and TRBJ1-2; D is perhaps TRBD1 (5 bases). Trimming cost V 4 bases and J 3 bases, with 10 bases left between them. Germline V gene sequence: CDR1 SGHDT, CDR2 YYEEEE. The CDR3 covers 13 residues. In DNA form, the CDR3 reads TGTGCCAGCAGCCGAAGACAGTACTATGGCTACACCTTC. It codes for CASSRRQYYGYTF.

The chain is built from TRBV27 and TRBJ2-7; TRBD1 agrees at 9 bases. This CDR3 is 12 amino acids long. Germline V gives CDR1 MNHEY, CDR2 SMNVEV (reference sequence). Trimming at V came to 5 bases and at J to 6 bases, leaving 2 bases not matched to a gene. As DNA, the CDR3 is TGTGCCAGCAGTAGGACAGGGGTCGAGCAGTACTTC. Protein sequence: CASSRTGVEQYF.

The rearrangement uses TRBV6-1 and TRBJ1-2; D ambiguous. The CDR3 runs 13 residues. The germline V gene encodes CDR1 MNHNS and CDR2 SASEGT. Between the trimmed V and J ends, which lost 1 base and 8 bases, there was a span of 11 bases. CDR3: CASSEVERRGYTF. CDR3 nucleotides: TGTGCCAGCAGTGAAGTGGAGAGGAGAGGCTACACCTTC.

This chain joins TRBV2 and TRBJ2-2; 9 bases map to TRBD1. V was pared by 9 bases and J by 7 bases, with 6 bases of the junction left unmatched. Germline CDR1 and CDR2: SNHLY and FYNNEI. The CDR3 is made up of 13 amino acids. The CDR3 DNA reads as TGTGCCAGTGGGACAGGGTGGAACGGGGAGCTGTTTTTT. This encodes CASGTGWNGELFF.

This clone was picked up a small number of times. The chain couples TRBV27 to TRBJ1-1, with TRBD1 identical over 7 bases. CDR1 MNHEY and CDR2 SMNVEV come from the germline V gene (reference sequence). The CDR3 covers 14 residues. V trimming: 4 bases; J trimming: 3 bases; junction bases outside the gene matches: 5. The CDR3 reads CASSSLRGDTEAFF. The CDR3 DNA is TGTGCCAGCAGTTCCCTCAGGGGGGACACTGAAGCTTTCTTT.